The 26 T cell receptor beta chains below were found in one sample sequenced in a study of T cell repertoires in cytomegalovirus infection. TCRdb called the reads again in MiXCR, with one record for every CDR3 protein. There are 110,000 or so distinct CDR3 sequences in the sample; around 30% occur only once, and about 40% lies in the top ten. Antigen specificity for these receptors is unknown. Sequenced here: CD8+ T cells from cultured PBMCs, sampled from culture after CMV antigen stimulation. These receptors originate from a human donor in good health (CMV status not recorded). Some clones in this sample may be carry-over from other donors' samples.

CDR3: CASSLGRDPYEQYF. CDR3 coding DNA: TGTGCCAGCAGCTTAGGTCGGGACCCCTACGAGCAGTACTTC. V usage is TRBV7-6 and J usage is TRBJ2-7; D tentatively reads TRBD1 or TRBD2 (5 bases each). The CDR3 is 14 amino acids. V was clipped by 1 base and J by 2 bases, with 9 bases between them. Germline CDR1 and CDR2: SGHVS and FNYEAQ.

The CDR3 region has the DNA TGTGCCAGCAGTGGGACAGATAGCTCCTACAATGAGCAGTTCTTC. It encodes CASSGTDSSYNEQFF. The chain couples TRBV6-1 to TRBJ2-1; D may be TRBD1 (6 bases). The germline V and J ends were trimmed by 4 bases and 0 bases, with 10 bases remaining between them. Germline-derived CDR1 and CDR2 are MNHNS and SASEGT. CDR3 length: 15 amino acids.

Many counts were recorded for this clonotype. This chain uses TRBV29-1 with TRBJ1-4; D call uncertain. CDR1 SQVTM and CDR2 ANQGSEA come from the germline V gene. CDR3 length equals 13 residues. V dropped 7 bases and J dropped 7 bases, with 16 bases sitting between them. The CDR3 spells CSAGVEGGEKLFF. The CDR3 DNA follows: TGCAGCGCAGGAGTGGAGGGTGGTGAAAAACTGTTTTTT.

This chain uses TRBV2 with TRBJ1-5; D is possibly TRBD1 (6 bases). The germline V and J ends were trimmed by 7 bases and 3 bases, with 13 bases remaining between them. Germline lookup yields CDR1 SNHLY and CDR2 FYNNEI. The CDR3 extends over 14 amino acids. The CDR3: CASKDGQTNQPQHF. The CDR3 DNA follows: TGTGCCAGCAAGGACGGACAGACCAATCAGCCCCAGCATTTT.

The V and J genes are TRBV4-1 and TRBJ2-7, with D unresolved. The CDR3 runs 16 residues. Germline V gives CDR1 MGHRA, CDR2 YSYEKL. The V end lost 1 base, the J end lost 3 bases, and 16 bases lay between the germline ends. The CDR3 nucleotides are TGCGCCAGCAGCCAAGGCCCTTCTCAGGAGATCTACGAGCAGTACTTC. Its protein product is CASSQGPSQEIYEQYF.

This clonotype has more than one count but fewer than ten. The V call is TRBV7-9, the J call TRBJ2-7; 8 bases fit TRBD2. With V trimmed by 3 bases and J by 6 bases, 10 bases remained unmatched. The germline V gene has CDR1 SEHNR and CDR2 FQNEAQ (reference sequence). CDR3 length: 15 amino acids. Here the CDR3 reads CASSFLAGGPGEQYF. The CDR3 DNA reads TGTGCCAGCAGCTTCCTTGCGGGGGGCCCCGGCGAGCAGTACTTC. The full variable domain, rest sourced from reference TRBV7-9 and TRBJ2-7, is DTGVSQNPRHKITKRGQNVTFRCDPISEHNRLYWYRQTLGQGPEFLTYFQNEAQLEKSRLLSDRFSAERPKGSFSTLEIQRTEQGDSAMYLCASSFLAGGPGEQYFGPGTRLTVT.

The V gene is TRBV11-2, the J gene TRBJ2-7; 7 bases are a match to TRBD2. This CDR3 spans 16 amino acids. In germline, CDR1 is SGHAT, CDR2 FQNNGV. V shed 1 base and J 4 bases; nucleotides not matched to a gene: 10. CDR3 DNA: TGTGCCAGCAGCTTAGGCCGGGGGGAATATTTATACGAGCAGTACTTC. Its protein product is CASSLGRGEYLYEQYF.

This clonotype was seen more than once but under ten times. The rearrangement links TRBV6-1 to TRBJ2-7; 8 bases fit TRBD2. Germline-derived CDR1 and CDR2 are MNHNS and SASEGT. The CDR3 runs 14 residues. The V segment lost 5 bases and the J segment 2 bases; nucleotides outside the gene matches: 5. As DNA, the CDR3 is TGTGCCAGCAGTCCGGGGGGGCTCACCTACGAGCAGTACTTC. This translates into CASSPGGLTYEQYF.

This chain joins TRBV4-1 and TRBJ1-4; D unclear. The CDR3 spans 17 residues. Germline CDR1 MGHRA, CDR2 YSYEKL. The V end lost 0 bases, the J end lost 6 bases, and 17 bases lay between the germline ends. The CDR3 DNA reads TGCGCCAGCAGCCAAGATTTACGCGCGGGAGTAGATGAAAAACTGTTTTTT. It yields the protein CASSQDLRAGVDEKLFF.

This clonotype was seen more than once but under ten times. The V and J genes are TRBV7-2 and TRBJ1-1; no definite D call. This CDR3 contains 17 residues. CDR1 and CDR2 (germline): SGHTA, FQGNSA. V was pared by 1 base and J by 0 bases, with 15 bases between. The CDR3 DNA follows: TGTGCCAGCAGCTTAGGCAGAGGGTATTCGATGAACACTGAAGCTTTCTTT. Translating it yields CASSLGRGYSMNTEAFF.

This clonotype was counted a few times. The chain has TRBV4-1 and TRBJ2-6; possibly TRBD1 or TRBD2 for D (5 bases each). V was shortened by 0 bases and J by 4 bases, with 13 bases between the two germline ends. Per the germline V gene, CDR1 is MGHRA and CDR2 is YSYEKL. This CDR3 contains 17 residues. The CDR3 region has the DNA TGCGCCAGCAGCCAAGATATAAGGGGAGCCGGGGCCAACGTCCTGACTTTC. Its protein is CASSQDIRGAGANVLTF.

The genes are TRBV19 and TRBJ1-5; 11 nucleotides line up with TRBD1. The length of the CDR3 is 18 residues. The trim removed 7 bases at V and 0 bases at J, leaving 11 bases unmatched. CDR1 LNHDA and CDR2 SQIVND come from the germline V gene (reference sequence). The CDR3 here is CASTPPGDRGDSNQPQHF. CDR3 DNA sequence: TGTGCCAGTACCCCCCCTGGGGACAGGGGGGATAGCAATCAGCCCCAGCATTTT.

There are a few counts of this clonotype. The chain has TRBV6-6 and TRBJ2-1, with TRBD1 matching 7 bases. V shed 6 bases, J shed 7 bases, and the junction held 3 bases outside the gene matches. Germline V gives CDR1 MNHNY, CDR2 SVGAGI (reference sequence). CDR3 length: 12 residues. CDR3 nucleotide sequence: TGTGCCAGCAGCTCGACAGGGAATGAGCAGTTCTTC. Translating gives CASSSTGNEQFF.

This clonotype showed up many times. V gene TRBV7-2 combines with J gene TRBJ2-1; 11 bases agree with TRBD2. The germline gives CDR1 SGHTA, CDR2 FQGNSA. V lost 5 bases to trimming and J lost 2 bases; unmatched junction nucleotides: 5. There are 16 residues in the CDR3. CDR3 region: CASSTLAGVAYNEQFF. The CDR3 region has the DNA TGTGCCAGCAGCACACTAGCGGGGGTTGCCTACAATGAGCAGTTCTTC.

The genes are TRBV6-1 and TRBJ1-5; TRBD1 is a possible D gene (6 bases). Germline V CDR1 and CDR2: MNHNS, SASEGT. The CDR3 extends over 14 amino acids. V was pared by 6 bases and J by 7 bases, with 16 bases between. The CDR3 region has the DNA TGTGCCAGCAGAAAAACAGGGTTTGGACAGCCCCAGCATTTT. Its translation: CASRKTGFGQPQHF.

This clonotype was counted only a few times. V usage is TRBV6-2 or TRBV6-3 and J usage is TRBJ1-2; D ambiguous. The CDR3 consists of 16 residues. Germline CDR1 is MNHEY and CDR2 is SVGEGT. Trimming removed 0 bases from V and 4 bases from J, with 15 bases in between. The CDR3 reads CASSYSNRVGSYGYTF. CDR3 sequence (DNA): TGTGCCAGCAGTTACTCGAACCGGGTGGGATCCTATGGCTACACCTTC.

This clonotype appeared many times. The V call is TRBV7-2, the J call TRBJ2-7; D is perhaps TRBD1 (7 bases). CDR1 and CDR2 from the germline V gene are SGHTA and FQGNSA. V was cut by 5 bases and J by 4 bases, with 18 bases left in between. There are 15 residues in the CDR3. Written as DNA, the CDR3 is TGTGCCAGCAGCCAACAGGGGTTGGGACTTTACGAGCAGTACTTC. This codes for CASSQQGLGLYEQYF.

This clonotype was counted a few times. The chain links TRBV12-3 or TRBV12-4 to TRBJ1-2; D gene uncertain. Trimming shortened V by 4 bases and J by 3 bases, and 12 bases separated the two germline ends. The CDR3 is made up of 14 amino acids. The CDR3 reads CASSSNLAYYGYTF. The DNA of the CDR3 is TGTGCCAGCAGTTCTAATCTCGCATACTATGGCTACACCTTC.

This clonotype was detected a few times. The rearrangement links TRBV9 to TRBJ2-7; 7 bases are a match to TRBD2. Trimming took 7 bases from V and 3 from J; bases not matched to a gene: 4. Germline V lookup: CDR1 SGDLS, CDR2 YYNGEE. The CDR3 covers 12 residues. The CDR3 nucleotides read TGTGCCAGCGGGGGGGGGTTCTACGAGCAGTACTTC. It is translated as CASGGGFYEQYF. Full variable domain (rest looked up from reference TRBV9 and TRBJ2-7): DSGVTQTPKHLITATGQRVTLRCSPRSGDLSVYWYQQSLDQGLQFLIQYYNGEERAKGNILERFSAQQFPDLHSELNLSSLELGDSALYFCASGGGFYEQYFGPGTRLTVT.

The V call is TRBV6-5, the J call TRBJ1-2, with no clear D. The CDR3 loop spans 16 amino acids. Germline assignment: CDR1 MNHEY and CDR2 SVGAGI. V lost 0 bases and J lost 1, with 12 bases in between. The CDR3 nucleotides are TGTGCCAGCAGTTACTCGACGCAAGCTTATAACTATGGCTACACCTTC. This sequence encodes CASSYSTQAYNYGYTF.

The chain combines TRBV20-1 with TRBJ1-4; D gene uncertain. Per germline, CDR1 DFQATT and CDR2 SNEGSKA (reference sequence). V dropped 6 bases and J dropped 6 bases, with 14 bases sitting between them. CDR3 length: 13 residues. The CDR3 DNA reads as TGCAGTGCACCCGGCAAGGAACATGAAAAACTGTTTTTT. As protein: CSAPGKEHEKLFF.

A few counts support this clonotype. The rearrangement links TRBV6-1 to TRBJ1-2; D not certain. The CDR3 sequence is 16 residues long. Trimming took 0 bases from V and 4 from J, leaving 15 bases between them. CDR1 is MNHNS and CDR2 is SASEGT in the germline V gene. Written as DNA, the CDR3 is TGTGCCAGCAGTGAAGCGCGTGGGATAATCTCCTATGGCTACACCTTC. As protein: CASSEARGIISYGYTF.

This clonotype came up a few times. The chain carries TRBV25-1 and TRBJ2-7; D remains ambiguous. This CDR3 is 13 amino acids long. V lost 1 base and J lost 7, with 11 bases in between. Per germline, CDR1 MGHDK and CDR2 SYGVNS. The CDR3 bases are TGTGCCAGCAGTGAATTCTTCGGTGGAGAGCAGTACTTC. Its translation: CASSEFFGGEQYF.

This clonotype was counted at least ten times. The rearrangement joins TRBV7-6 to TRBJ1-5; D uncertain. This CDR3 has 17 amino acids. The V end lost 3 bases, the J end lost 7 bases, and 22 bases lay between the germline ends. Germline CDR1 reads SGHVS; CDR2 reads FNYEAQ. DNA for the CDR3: TGTGCCAGCAGCTTTGAGATTGGACGAATAACGGGACAGCCCCAGCATTTT. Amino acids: CASSFEIGRITGQPQHF.

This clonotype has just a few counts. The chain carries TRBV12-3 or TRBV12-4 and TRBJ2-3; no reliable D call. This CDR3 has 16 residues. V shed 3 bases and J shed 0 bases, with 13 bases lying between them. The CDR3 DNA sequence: TGTGCCAGCAGTTTGTCGGCTACTTCGAGCACAGATACGCAGTATTTT. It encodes CASSLSATSSTDTQYF.

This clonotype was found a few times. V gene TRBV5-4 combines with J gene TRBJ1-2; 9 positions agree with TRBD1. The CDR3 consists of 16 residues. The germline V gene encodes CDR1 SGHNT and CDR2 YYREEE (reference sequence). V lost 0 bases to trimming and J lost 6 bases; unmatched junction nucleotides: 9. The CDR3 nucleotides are TGTGCCAGCAGCTTGGGAGGGGACAGGGCTGGGGATGGCTACACCTTC. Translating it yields CASSLGGDRAGDGYTF.